These 8 T cell receptor beta chains share one sample of origin, sequenced in a study of CD8 T cells in ankylosing spondylitis (dated by TCRdb to between 2016 and 2019). Preparation of the library involved 5' RACE. For sequencing, an Illumina HiSeq 2500 was employed. Clones were called with MiXCR by TCRdb after fastp trimmed the public reads at Q25, and only in-frame beta chains were retained. Each CDR3 protein gets just one entry, which takes the most common genes and DNA from the rows behind it. Here the sample has some 130,000 distinct CDR3 sequences; about an eighth occur a single time. The top ten constitute 2.5% to 3% of the sample. Sequenced input: blood, either unsorted or a sorted T cell fraction (not recorded which). These receptors all come from a female donor with ankylosing spondylitis or in good health (not recorded which).

This clonotype came up a few times. This chain joins TRBV7-9 and TRBJ2-7; D is perhaps TRBD1 or TRBD2 (5 bases each). This CDR3 region has 13 residues. V was shortened by 6 bases and J by 4 bases, with 13 bases between the two germline ends. Germline V lookup: CDR1 SEHNR, CDR2 FQNEAQ (reference sequence). The CDR3 DNA reads as TGTGCCAGCAGGAGGGACCCCGAATACGAGCAGTACTTC. Protein sequence: CASRRDPEYEQYF. Full variable domain (missing parts from reference TRBV7-9 and TRBJ2-7): DTGVSQNPRHKITKRGQNVTFRCDPISEHNRLYWYRQTLGQGPEFLTYFQNEAQLEKSRLLSDRFSAERPKGSFSTLEIQRTEQGDSAMYLCASRRDPEYEQYFGPGTRLTVT.

This clonotype occurred a few times. The chain carries TRBV6-1 and TRBJ2-7, with 8 bases identical to TRBD1. Germline CDR1 reads MNHNS; CDR2 reads SASEGT. The V and J ends lost 5 bases and 1 base, in that order; junction bases with no gene match: 7. The CDR3 spans 15 residues. In DNA, the CDR3 is TGTGCCAGCAGTACCGGACAGGGCCCATCCTACGAGCAGTACTTC. It codes for CASSTGQGPSYEQYF.

This chain uses TRBV5-1 with TRBJ1-4; D is undetermined. CDR3 length equals 14 residues. CDR1 is SGHRS and CDR2 is YFSETQ in the germline V gene. V was cut by 5 bases and J by 5 bases, with 13 bases left in between. The DNA of the CDR3 is TGCGCCAGCAGGGGTCCTGGGCCAAATGAAAAACTGTTTTTT. This gives the protein CASRGPGPNEKLFF.

This clonotype was seen many times. J is TRBJ2-2 and V is TRBV12-3 or TRBV12-4; unclear D gene. The CDR3 totals 11 residues. The V end lost 10 bases, the J end lost 6 bases, and 9 bases lay between the germline ends. In DNA, the CDR3 is TGTGCCACCTCAGTAGCCGGGGAGCTGTTTTTT. Translated: CATSVAGELFF.

This clonotype was recorded many times. This chain links TRBV20-1 with TRBJ2-1, with D hard to call. The CDR3 is 11 residues long. CDR1 is DFQATT, CDR2 SNEGSKA, per germline (reference sequence). Trimming left V 5 bases short and J 8 bases short, with 10 bases between. CDR3 sequence reads: CSAQISDEQFF. The CDR3, as DNA: TGCAGTGCTCAGATATCAGATGAGCAGTTCTTC.

This clonotype was seen a few times. The chain links TRBV28 to TRBJ2-2, with 8 bases matching TRBD1. Germline values: CDR1 MDHEN, CDR2 SYDVKM. CDR3 length: 14 amino acids. Unmatched junction bases numbered 3, after V lost 4 bases and J lost 5 bases. The CDR3 nucleotides read TGTGCCAGCAGTTGGACAGGGTGGACCGGGGAGCTGTTTTTT. Protein product: CASSWTGWTGELFF.

This clonotype was seen many times. The rearrangement links TRBV11-3 to TRBJ2-2, with 8 bases lining up with TRBD1. The CDR3 loop spans 14 amino acids. Germline values: CDR1 SGHNT, CDR2 YENEEA. J lost 6 bases, V lost 5 bases, and 5 bases had no gene match. The CDR3 reads CASSTGGSAGELFF. In DNA, the CDR3 is TGTGCCAGCAGCACAGGGGGGAGCGCCGGGGAGCTGTTTTTT. The full variable domain, rest sourced from reference TRBV11-3 and TRBJ2-2, is EAGVVQSPRYKIIEKKQPVAFWCNPISGHNTLYWYLQNLGQGPELLIRYENEEAVDDSQLPKDRFSAERLKGVDSTLKIQPAELGDSAVYLCASSTGGSAGELFFGEGSRLTVL.

The rearrangement links TRBV29-1 to TRBJ1-5; D uncertain. The ends were cut back, 7 bases at V and 0 bases at J, with 16 bases in the middle. CDR1 and CDR2 from the germline V gene are SQVTM and ANQGSEA. The CDR3 has 15 amino acids. The CDR3 region has the DNA TGCAGCGGGGTGGAGGGCAGTAATAGCAATCAGCCCCAGCATTTT. Amino acids: CSGVEGSNSNQPQHF.